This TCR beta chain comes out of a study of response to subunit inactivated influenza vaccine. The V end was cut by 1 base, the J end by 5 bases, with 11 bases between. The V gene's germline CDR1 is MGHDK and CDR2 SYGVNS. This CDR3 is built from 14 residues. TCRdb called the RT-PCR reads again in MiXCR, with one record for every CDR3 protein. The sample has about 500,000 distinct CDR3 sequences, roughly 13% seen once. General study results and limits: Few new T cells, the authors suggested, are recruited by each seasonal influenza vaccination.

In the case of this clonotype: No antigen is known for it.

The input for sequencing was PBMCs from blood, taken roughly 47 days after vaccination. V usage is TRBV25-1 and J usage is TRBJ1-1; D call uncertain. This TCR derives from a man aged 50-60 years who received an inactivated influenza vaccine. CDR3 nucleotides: TGTGCCAGCAGTGAATCGATGGGTCGGACTGAAGCTTTCTTT. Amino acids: CASSESMGRTEAFF.